These T cell receptor beta chains were read from a single sample in a study of cytomegalovirus exposure and HLA in healthy donors. The assay was immunoSEQ multiplex PCR, and TCRdb's table has in-frame clones only and misses some. The data show 35,000 to 45,000 clones, around 60% seen once. Sequencing was carried out using PBMCs. All receptors derive from a man between 60 and 75 years old in good health and CMV-seropositive. Both conserved end residues are part of each CDR3. The D gene is left open where the match is weak. Size tells how often a clone was seen (once, few, many) or the class of an expanded clone, and some rows leave it out.

v_call	j_call	d_call	clone_size	cdr3_nt	cdr3_aa
TRBV5-4	TRBJ2-3	TRBD2	-	TGTGCCAGCAGCTTGGTAGCGGGAGGTCCTCCAGATACGCAGTATTTT	CASSLVAGGPPDTQYF
TRBV7-2	TRBJ2-7	TRBD1	-	TGTGCCAGCAGCCTCTCCCCTCTTGGACAGGGGCCTTTGGGGGAGCAGTACTTC	CASSLSPLGQGPLGEQYF
TRBV5-6	TRBJ1-2	-	-	TGTGCCAGCAGCTTGGTCGACAGGCTTCTGGGCTACACCTTC	CASSLVDRLLGYTF
TRBV5-6	TRBJ2-7	-	few	TGTGCCAGCAGCCCGGATGGCGGGTCCCACTCCTACGAGCAGTACTTC	CASSPDGGSHSYEQYF
TRBV11-2	TRBJ2-1	-	-	TGTGCCAGCAGCCAAAAATGGGACTTATCATGGGATGAGCAGTTCTTC	CASSQKWDLSWDEQFF
TRBV28	TRBJ1-2	-	-	TGTGCCAGCAGGACAGTGAACTATGGCTACACCTTC	CASRTVNYGYTF
TRBV10-3	TRBJ2-7	-	-	TGTGCCATCAGTGATCAGATCTCCTACGAGCAGTACTTC	CAISDQISYEQYF
TRBV11-2	TRBJ2-1	TRBD2	few	TGTGCCAGCAGGGCTAGCGGGGCCTACAATGAGCAGTTCTTC	CASRASGAYNEQFF
TRBV30	TRBJ2-5	-	-	TGTGCCTGGAGTTTATTTTTAGGGACATTACAAGAGACCCAGTACTTC	CAWSLFLGTLQETQYF
TRBV27	TRBJ2-1	TRBD2	-	TGTGCCAGCACAGGGGCGGGAGGGGGGGATGAGCAGTTCTTC	CASTGAGGGDEQFF
TRBV30	TRBJ2-2	-	-	TGTGCCTGGAGTTTCAGGAACACCGGGGAGCTGTTTTTT	CAWSFRNTGELFF
TRBV7-2	TRBJ2-7	TRBD2	few	TGTGCCACTAGCGGGAGTTCCTACGAGCAGTACTTC	CATSGSSYEQYF
TRBV7-9	TRBJ2-7	-	-	TGTGCCAGCAGCTTAGGGGTGACTAGTATCTCCTACGAGCAGTACTTC	CASSLGVTSISYEQYF
TRBV5-4	TRBJ2-5	-	-	TGTGCCAGCAGCCCCGGAAGGAGAGAGACCCAGTACTTC	CASSPGRRETQYF